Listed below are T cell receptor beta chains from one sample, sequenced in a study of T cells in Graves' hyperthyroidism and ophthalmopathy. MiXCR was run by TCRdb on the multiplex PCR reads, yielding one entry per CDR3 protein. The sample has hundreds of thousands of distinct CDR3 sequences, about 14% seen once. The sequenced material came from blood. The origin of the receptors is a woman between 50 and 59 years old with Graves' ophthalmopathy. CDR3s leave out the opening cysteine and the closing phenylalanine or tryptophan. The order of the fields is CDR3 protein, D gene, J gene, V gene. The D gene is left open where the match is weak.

ASSQEYRAQPQH | - | TRBJ1-5 | TRBV4-3
SARTPPETMASPLH | - | TRBJ1-6 | TRBV20-1
ASSLGSPGEAF | - | TRBJ1-1 | TRBV5-1
ASSLYGTSYEQY | - | TRBJ2-7 | TRBV18
ASNYRNTGELF | - | TRBJ2-2 | TRBV6-5
ASSQTGVDLGEQF | TRBD1 | TRBJ2-1 | TRBV27
ASSVDRGDGYT | - | TRBJ1-2 | TRBV9
ASSPASGSGVPGELF | TRBD2 | TRBJ2-2 | TRBV4-2
ASSYTAGGGGTQY | - | TRBJ2-3 | TRBV6-6
ASSFPRGRLSTGELF | - | TRBJ2-2 | TRBV11-2
ASTLHTGGVGSPLH | TRBD1 | TRBJ1-6 | TRBV12-3/TRBV12-4
ASSLDMVNTEAF | - | TRBJ1-1 | TRBV5-1
ASSSVQPNSPLH | - | TRBJ1-6 | TRBV7-9
ASSLDHTDTQY | - | TRBJ2-3 | TRBV11-2
SANLIAGGSSYEQY | TRBD2 | TRBJ2-7 | TRBV20-1
ASSLGVGAGVGTHEQF | TRBD2 | TRBJ2-1 | TRBV7-7
ASSEYRDGEQY | - | TRBJ2-7 | TRBV2
SVRGQGVEETQY | TRBD1 | TRBJ2-5 | TRBV29-1
ASSMGLAGGTQY | TRBD2 | TRBJ2-3 | TRBV12-3/TRBV12-4
ATSRDLPRQGSPLH | TRBD1 | TRBJ1-6 | TRBV15